This T cell receptor (beta chain) comes out of a study of multiple sclerosis patients with progressive multifocal leukoencephalopathy. Sequencing was performed with immunoSEQ multiplex PCR; in TCRdb, only in-frame clones are kept and a portion is missing. The data show roughly 30,000 clones, 89% seen once. Germline V gene lookup returns CDR1 LNHDA and CDR2 SQIVND (reference sequence). CDR3 length: 13 amino acids. The V and J ends lost 1 base and 9 bases respectively, with 9 bases between them. As for time point: before natalizumab initiation. Every listed patient previously received interferon beta; all PML patients were women.

The chain couples TRBV19 to TRBJ2-2; D may be TRBD2 (6 bases). This clonotype was obtained from a human donor with multiple sclerosis. The sample consisted of PBMCs. The CDR3 nucleotides are TGTGCCAGTAGTATAGGGGGAGGCAGGGAGCTGTTTTTT. Encoded protein: CASSIGGGRELFF.